This T cell receptor (beta chain) was identified during a study of T cell responses to AZD1222 COVID-19 vaccine. Study findings and constraints: Repertoires were obtained only post-peak T cell response. CD4 TCRs linked to vaccination spanned spike, dominating at 160-218 and 743-854. Donor demographics were predominantly white British with a female majority; clonal diversity may be underestimated.

The table came from immunoSEQ multiplex PCR; TCRdb's copy has only in-frame clones and leaves some out. The data show some 84,000 clones, 70% to 90% seen once. Some second doses came at about 4 weeks and others at about 12 weeks; these were pooled. Germline V lookup: CDR1 ENHRY, CDR2 SYGVKD. CDR3 size: 15 residues. The trim removed 3 bases at V and 5 bases at J, leaving 7 bases unmatched. In its sample, this clone was seen a few times. The antigen is unknown. This sample comprised peripheral blood, obtained 28 days after the second AZD1222 dose. This rearrangement joins TRBV10-3 to TRBJ1-5, with 7 bases fitting TRBD1. This sequence was found in an adult who received the AZD1222 COVID-19 vaccine. The CDR3 loop is CAISDSDRTYQPQHF. The CDR3 nucleotides read TGTGCCATCAGTGACTCGGACAGGACCTATCAGCCCCAGCATTTT.